Below, 8 T cell receptor beta chains from the same sample are listed, as sequenced in a study of technical replicates of blood from a handful of donors. Clones were sequenced by immunoSEQ multiplex PCR, and TCRdb holds only the in-frame ones, with some missing. The data show about 64,000 clones, about 88% seen once. The sequenced sample consisted of PBMCs. The receptors were gathered from a human donor in good health. Some clones in this sample may be carry-over from other donors' samples.

V gene TRBV4-3 combines with J gene TRBJ2-5, with a weak D call TRBD2 (6 bases). Germline values: CDR1 LGHNA, CDR2 YSLEER. This CDR3 is built from 17 residues. Between the trimmed V and J ends, which lost 0 bases and 7 bases, there was a span of 21 bases. The CDR3 protein is CASSQDLGLAGRRTQYF. In DNA, the CDR3 is TGCGCCAGCAGCCAAGATCTTGGCCTAGCTGGGAGGAGGACCCAGTACTTC.

The gene calls are TRBV5-1 and TRBJ1-6, with D perhaps matching TRBD1 (5 bases). The germline V and J ends were trimmed by 0 bases and 9 bases, with 7 bases remaining between them. Germline V gene sequence: CDR1 SGHRS, CDR2 YFSETQ. CDR3 length: 13 residues. The CDR3 nucleotides are TGCGCCAGCAGCTTGGCTGGGGCTTCACCCCTCCACTTT. Translating gives CASSLAGASPLHF.

This rearrangement joins TRBV27 to TRBJ2-4, with 7 nucleotides matching TRBD2. This CDR3 has 13 residues. The ends lost 6 bases at V and 11 bases at J; junction bases unmatched: 10. Germline V gene sequence: CDR1 MNHEY, CDR2 SMNVEV (reference sequence). The CDR3: CASSPPGGGVQYF. DNA of the CDR3: TGTGCCAGCAGCCCGCCGGGAGGAGGCGTTCAGTACTTC.

The V gene is TRBV9, the J gene TRBJ2-3; 11 bases line up with TRBD2. V lost 4 bases to trimming and J lost 3 bases; unmatched junction nucleotides: 4. The germline CDR1 and CDR2 sequences are SGDLS and YYNGEE. The CDR3 is 15 amino acids. CDR3 loop: CASSPRLAGTDTQYF. The DNA for the CDR3 is TGTGCCAGCAGCCCTCGACTAGCGGGGACAGATACGCAGTATTTT.

This clone has only one observation. CDR3 nucleotide sequence: TGCGCCAGCAGCCCGGGGTGGCAAGAGACCCAGTACTTC. Its translation is CASSPGWQETQYF. V gene TRBV5-1 combines with J gene TRBJ2-5; the D gene is possibly TRBD2 (5 bases). The ends were cut back, 4 bases at V and 2 bases at J, with 9 bases in the middle. Germline-derived CDR1 and CDR2 are SGHRS and YFSETQ. The CDR3 contains 13 residues.

The rearrangement joins TRBV6-1 to TRBJ2-1; 12 bases are shared with TRBD2. Germline loops: CDR1 MNHNS, CDR2 SASEGT. The CDR3 consists of 17 residues. V lost 4 bases to trimming and J lost 1 base; unmatched junction nucleotides: 5. The CDR3 DNA follows: TGTGCCAGCAGTGGACTAGCGGGAGAGGGGTCCTACAATGAGCAGTTCTTC. It specifies CASSGLAGEGSYNEQFF.

V gene TRBV5-1 combines with J gene TRBJ2-7; 9 bases align to TRBD1. CDR1 and CDR2 (germline): SGHRS, YFSETQ. Trimming removed 5 bases from V and 6 bases from J; junction bases left unmatched: 12. There are 15 residues in the CDR3. CDR3 amino acids: CASRRGTGKPSEQYF. CDR3 nucleotide sequence: TGCGCCAGCAGACGAGGGACAGGGAAGCCCTCCGAGCAGTACTTC.

The genes are TRBV28 and TRBJ1-5, with 7 bases matching TRBD1. The CDR3 is made up of 12 amino acids. Trimming at V came to 6 bases and at J to 9 bases, leaving 5 bases not matched to a gene. Looked up from germline, CDR1 is MDHEN and CDR2 is SYDVKM. The CDR3 bases are TGTGCCAGCAGCCTCAGGACAGGGCCCCAGCATTTT. Translating it yields CASSLRTGPQHF.